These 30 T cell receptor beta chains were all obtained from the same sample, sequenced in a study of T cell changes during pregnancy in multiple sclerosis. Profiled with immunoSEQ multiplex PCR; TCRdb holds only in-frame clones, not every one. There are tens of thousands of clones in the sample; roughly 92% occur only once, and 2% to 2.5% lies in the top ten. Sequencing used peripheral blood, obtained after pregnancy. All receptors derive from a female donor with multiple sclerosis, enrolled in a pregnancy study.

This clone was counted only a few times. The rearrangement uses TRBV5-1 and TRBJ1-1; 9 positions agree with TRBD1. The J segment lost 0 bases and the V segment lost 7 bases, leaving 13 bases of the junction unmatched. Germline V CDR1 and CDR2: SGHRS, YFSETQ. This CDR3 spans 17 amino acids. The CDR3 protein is CASHPARDRVMNTEAFF. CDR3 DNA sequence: TGCGCCAGCCATCCAGCCCGGGACAGGGTTATGAACACTGAAGCTTTCTTT.

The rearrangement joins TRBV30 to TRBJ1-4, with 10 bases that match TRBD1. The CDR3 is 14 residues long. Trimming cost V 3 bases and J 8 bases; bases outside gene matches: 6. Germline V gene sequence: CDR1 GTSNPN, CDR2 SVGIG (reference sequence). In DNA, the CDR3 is TGTGCCTGGAGCCCCGGGACAGGGGACGAAAAACTGTTTTTT. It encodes CAWSPGTGDEKLFF.

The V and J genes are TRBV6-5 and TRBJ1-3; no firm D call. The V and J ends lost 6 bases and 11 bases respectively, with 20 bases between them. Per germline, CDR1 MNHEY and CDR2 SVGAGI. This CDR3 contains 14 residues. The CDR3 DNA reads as TGTGCCAGCAGCCGAGGAGGACCGGGCAAACCCATATATTTT. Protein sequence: CASSRGGPGKPIYF.

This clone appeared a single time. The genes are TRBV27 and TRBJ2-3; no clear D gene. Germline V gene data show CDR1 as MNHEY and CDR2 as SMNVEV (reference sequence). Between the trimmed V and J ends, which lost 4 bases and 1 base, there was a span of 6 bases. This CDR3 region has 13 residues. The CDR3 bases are TGTGCCAGCAGTTCGTTCCGCACAGATACGCAGTATTTT. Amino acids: CASSSFRTDTQYF.

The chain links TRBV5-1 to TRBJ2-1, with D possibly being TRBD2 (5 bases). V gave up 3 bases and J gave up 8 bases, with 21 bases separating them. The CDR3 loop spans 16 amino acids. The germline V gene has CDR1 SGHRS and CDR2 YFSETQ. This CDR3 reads CASSSGLTTGGDEQFF. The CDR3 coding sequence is TGCGCCAGCAGCTCGGGCCTGACTACTGGAGGCGATGAGCAGTTCTTC.

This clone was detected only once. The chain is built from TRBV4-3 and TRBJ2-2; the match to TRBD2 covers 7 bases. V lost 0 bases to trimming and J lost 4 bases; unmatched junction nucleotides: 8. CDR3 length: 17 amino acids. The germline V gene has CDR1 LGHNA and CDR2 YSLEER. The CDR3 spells CASSQDSASGFTGELFF. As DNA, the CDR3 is TGCGCCAGCAGCCAAGATTCAGCTAGCGGATTCACCGGGGAGCTGTTTTTT.

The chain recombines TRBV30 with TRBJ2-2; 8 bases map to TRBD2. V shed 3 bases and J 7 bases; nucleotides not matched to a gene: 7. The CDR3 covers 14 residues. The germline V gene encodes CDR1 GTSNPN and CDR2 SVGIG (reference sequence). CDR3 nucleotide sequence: TGTGCCTGGAGAGGCGGGGGGCCAGGCGGGGAGCTGTTTTTT. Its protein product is CAWRGGGPGGELFF.

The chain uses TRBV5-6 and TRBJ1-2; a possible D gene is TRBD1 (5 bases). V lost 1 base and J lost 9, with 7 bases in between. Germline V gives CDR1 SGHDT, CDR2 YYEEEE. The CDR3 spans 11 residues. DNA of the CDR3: TGTGCCAGCAGCTTGAACAGGCGCTACACCTTC. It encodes CASSLNRRYTF. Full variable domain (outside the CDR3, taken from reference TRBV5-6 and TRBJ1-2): DAGVTQSPTHLIKTRGQQVTLRCSPKSGHDTVSWYQQALGQGPQFIFQYYEEEERQRGNFPDRFSGHQFPNYSSELNVNALLLGDSALYLCASSLNRRYTFGSGTRLTVV.

The CDR3 loop reads CASSLYRQETQYF. The CDR3 coding sequence is TGTGCCAGCAGCTTGTACAGACAAGAGACCCAGTACTTC. The chain carries TRBV7-2 and TRBJ2-5; no reliable D call. Per the germline V gene, CDR1 is SGHTA and CDR2 is FQGNSA. V was pared by 3 bases and J by 2 bases, with 7 bases between. The CDR3 runs to 13 residues.

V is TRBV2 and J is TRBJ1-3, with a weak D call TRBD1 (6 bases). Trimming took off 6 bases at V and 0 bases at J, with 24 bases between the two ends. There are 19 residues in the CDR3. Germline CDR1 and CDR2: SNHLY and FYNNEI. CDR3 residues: CASRKRTASKSPSGNTIYF. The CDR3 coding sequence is TGTGCCAGCAGAAAAAGGACAGCTTCAAAATCACCCTCTGGAAACACCATATATTTT.

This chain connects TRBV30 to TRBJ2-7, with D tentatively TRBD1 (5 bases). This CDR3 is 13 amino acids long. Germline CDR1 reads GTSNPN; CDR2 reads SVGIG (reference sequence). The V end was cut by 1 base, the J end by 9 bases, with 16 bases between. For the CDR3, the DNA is TGTGCCTGGAGTGGTCAGGGCCTACGGTTGCAGTACTTC. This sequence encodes CAWSGQGLRLQYF.

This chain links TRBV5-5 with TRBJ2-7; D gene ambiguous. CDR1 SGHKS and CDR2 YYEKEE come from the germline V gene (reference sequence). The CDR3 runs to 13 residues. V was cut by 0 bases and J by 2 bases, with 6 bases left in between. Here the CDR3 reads CASSLAGTYEQYF. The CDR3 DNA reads TGTGCCAGCAGCTTGGCAGGAACCTACGAGCAGTACTTC.

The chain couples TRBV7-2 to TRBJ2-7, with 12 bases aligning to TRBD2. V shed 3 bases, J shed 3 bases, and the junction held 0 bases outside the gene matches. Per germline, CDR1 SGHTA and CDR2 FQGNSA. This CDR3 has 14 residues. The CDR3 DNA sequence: TGTGCCAGCAGCTTGGGACTAGCGGGCTACGAGCAGTACTTC. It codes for CASSLGLAGYEQYF.

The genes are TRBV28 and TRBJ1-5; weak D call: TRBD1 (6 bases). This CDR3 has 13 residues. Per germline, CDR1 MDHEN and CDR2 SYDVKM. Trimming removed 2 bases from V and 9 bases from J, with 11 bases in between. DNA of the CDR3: TGTGCCAGCAGTTTAGAGGGGGGGAGGCCCCAGCATTTT. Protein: CASSLEGGRPQHF.

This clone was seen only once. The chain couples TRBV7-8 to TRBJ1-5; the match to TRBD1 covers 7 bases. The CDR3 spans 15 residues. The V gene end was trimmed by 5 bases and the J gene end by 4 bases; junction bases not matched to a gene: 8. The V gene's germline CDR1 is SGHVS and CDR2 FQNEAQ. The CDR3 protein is CASSTTGVGNQPQHF. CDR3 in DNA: TGTGCCAGCAGCACCACAGGGGTGGGGAATCAGCCCCAGCATTTT.

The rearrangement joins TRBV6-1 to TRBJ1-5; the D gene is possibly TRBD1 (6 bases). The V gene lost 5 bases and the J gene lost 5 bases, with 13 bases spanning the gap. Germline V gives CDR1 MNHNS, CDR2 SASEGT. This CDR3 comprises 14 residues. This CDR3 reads CASSLTGLHQPQHF. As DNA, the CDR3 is TGTGCCAGCAGTCTTACAGGGTTGCATCAGCCCCAGCATTTT.

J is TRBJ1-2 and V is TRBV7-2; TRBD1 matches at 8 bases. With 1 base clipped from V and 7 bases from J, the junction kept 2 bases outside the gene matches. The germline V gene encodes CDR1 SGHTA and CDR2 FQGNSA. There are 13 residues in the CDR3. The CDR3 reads CASSLGQGLGYTF. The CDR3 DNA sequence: TGTGCCAGCAGCTTAGGACAGGGGCTTGGCTACACCTTC.

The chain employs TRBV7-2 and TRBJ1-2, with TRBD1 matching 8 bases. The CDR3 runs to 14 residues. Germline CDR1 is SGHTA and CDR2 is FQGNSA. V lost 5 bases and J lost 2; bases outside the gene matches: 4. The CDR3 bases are TGTGCCAGCAGCCCGTACAGGGGGAACTATGGCTACACCTTC. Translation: CASSPYRGNYGYTF. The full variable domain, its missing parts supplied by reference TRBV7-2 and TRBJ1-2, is GAGVSQSPSNKVTEKGKDVELRCDPISGHTALYWYRQSLGQGLEFLIYFQGNSAPDKSGLPSDRFSAERTGGSVSTLTIQRTQQEDSAVYLCASSPYRGNYGYTFGSGTRLTVV.

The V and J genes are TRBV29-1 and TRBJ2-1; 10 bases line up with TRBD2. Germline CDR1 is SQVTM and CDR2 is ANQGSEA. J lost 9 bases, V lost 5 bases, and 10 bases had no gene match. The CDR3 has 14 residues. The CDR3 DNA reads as TGCAGCGTTTTAGACAGCGGGAGGGGGTTTGAGCAGTTCTTC. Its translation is CSVLDSGRGFEQFF.

The CDR3 region is CASSLSRGEAFF. The DNA for the CDR3 is TGTGCCAGCAGCTTATCCCGAGGCGAAGCTTTCTTT. The chain combines TRBV11-3 with TRBJ1-1; D is unresolved. The length of the CDR3 is 12 residues. CDR1 is SGHNT, CDR2 YENEEA, per germline. Trimming stripped 2 bases from V and 8 bases from J, with 9 bases between.

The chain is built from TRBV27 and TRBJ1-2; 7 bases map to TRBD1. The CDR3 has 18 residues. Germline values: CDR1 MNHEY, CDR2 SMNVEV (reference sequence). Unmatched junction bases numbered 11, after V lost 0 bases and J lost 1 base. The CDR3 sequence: CASSLSVGTASNNYGYTF. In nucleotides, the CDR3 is TGTGCCAGCAGTTTATCGGTGGGGACAGCCTCGAATAACTATGGCTACACCTTC.

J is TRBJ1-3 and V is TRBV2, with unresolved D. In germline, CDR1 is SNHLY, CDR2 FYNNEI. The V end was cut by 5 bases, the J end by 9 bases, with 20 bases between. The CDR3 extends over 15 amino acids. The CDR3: CASSPVDILPATIYF. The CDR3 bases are TGTGCCAGCAGTCCGGTAGACATCCTACCCGCCACCATATATTTT.

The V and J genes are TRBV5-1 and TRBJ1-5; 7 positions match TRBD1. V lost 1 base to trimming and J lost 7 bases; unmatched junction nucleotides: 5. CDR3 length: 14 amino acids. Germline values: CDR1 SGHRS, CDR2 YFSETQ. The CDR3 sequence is CASSLTGEGQPQHF. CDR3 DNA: TGCGCCAGCAGCTTGACAGGGGAAGGACAGCCCCAGCATTTT.

The CDR3 protein is CASSLATGAPGELFF. For the CDR3, the DNA is TGTGCCAGCAGCTTGGCGACAGGGGCTCCCGGGGAGCTGTTTTTT. The chain employs TRBV5-4 and TRBJ2-2; 8 nucleotides line up with TRBD1. The V segment lost 0 bases and the J segment 6 bases; nucleotides outside the gene matches: 4. The CDR3 loop spans 15 amino acids. Germline CDR1 and CDR2: SGHNT and YYREEE (reference sequence).

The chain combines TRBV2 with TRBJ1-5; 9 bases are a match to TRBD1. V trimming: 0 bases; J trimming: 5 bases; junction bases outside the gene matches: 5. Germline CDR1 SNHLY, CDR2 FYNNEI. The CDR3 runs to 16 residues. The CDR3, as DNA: TGTGCCAGCAGTGAAGCGCGGGGACAGGGAGATCAGCCCCAGCATTTT. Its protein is CASSEARGQGDQPQHF.

The DNA of the CDR3 is TGTGCCAGCTCACGAGTTGGGTCGACAGACCACACCGGGGAGCTGTTTTTT. Translated: CASSRVGSTDHTGELFF. The rearrangement joins TRBV18 to TRBJ2-2; possible D gene TRBD1, 5 bases. This CDR3 is 17 amino acids long. The germline CDR1 and CDR2 sequences are KGHSH and LQKENI. Trimming took off 4 bases at V and 3 bases at J, with 18 bases between the two ends. The full variable domain, rest sourced from reference TRBV18 and TRBJ2-2, is NAGVMQNPRHLVRRRGQEARLRCSPMKGHSHVYWYRQLPEEGLKFMVYLQKENIIDESGMPKERFSAEFPKEGPSILRIQQVVRGDSAAYFCASSRVGSTDHTGELFFGEGSRLTVL.

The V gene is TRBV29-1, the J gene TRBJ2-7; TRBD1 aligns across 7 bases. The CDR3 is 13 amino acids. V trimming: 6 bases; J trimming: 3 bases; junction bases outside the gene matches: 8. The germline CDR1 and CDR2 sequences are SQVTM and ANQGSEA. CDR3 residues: CSVAPGQFYEQYF. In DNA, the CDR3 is TGCAGCGTAGCCCCGGGACAGTTCTACGAGCAGTACTTC.

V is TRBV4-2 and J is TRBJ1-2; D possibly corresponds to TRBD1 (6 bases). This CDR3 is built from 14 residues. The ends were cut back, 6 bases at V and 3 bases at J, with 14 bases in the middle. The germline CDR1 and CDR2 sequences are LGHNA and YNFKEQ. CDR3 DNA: TGTGCCAGCAGAGGGTCAGGGGAGCACTATGGCTACACCTTC. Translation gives CASRGSGEHYGYTF.

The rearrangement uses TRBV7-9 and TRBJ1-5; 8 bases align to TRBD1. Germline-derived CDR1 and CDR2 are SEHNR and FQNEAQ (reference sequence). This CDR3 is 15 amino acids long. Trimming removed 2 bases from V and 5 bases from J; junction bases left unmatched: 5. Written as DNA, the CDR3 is TGTGCCAGCAGCTTAACCATGACAGGGGATCAGCCCCAGCATTTT. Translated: CASSLTMTGDQPQHF.

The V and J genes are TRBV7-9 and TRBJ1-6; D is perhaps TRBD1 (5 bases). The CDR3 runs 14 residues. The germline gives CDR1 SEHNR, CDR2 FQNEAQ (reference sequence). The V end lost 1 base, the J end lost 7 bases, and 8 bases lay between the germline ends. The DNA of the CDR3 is TGTGCCAGCAGCTTAGAGACAGCCAATTCACCCCTCCACTTT. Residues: CASSLETANSPLHF.